This TCR beta chain originates from a study of patients and donors after allogeneic stem cell transplantation (dated by TCRdb to 2018 to 2021). As for this clonotype: The antigen it binds to is not known. One base away there is no much larger clone; base qualities are not given.

Library creation used RT-PCR. Sequencer: NextSeq 550. TCRdb itself trimmed the public reads at Q25 with fastp, ran MiXCR and retained productive beta chains. Rows with one shared CDR3 protein collapse into an entry with the most common genes and DNA. Present in this sample are 920,000 or so distinct CDR3 sequences, roughly 17% of which were seen just once. In total, the top ten clones hold 5% to 6.5% of the sample. What was sequenced was blood, either unsorted or a sorted T cell fraction (not recorded which). The TCR originated in a human donor who was either an allogeneic HSCT recipient or a stem cell or donor lymphocyte infusion donor (not recorded which). It is not recorded whose cells these are; they may come from a transplant donor.

The nucleotides read TGTGCCAGCAGTCCCGTAGTATACTATGGCTACACCTTC. This yields the protein CASSPVVYYGYTF. This sequence uses TRBV12-3 or TRBV12-4 and TRBJ1-2, with the D gene call left open. The CDR3 measures 13 amino acids from cysteine to phenylalanine. CDR3 DNA is the only sequence kept; it has 39 bases, read in frame from the first base. V was cut back by 5 bases and J by 3 bases, leaving a gap of 10 bases between them.